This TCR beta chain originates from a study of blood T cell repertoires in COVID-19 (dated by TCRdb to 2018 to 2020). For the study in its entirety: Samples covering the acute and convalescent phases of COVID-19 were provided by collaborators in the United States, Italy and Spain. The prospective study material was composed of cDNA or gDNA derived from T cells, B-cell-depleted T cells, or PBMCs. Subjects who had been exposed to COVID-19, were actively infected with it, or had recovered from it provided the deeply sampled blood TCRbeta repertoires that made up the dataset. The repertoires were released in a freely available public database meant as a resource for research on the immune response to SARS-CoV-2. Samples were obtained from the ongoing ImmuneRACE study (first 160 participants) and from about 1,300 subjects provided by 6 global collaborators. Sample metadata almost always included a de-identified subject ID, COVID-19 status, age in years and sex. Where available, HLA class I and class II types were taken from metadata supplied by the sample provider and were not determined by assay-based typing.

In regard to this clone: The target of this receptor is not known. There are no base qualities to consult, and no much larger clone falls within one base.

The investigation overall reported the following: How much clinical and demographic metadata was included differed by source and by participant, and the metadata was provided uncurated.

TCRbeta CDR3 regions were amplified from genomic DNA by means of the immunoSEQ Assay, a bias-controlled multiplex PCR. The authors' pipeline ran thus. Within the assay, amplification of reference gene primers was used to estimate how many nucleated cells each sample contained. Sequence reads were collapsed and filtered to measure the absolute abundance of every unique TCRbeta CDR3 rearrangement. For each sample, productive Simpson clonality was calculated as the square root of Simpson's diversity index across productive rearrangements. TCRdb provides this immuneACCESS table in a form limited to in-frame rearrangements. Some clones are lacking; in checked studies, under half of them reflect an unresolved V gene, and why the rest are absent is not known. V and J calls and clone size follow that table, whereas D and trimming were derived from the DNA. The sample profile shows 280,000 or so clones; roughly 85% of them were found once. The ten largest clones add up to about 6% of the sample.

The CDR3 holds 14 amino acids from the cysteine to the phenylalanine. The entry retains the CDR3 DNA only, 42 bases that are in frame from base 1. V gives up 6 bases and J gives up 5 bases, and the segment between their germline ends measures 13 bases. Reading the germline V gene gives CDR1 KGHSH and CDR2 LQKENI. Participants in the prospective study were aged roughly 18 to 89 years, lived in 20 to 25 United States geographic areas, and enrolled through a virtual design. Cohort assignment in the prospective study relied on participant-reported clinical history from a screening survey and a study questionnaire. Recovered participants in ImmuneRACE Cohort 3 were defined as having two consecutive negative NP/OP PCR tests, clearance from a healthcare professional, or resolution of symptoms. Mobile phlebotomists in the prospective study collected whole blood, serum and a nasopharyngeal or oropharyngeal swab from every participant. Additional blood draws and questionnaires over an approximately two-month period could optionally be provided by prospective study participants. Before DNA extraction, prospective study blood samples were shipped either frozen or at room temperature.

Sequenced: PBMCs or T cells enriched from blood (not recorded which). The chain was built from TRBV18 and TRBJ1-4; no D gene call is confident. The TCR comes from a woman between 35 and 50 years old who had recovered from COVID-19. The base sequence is TGTGCCAGCTCCCCCACTCGAGGGAATGAAAAACTGTTTTTT. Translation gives CASSPTRGNEKLFF.